These 20 T cell receptor beta chains were sequenced from one sample in a study of blood T cell repertoires in COVID-19. The data were produced by immunoSEQ multiplex PCR, yet TCRdb's version contains in-frame clones alone and is incomplete. The profile shows around 270,000 clones, 70% to 90% of them singletons. The sample taken for sequencing was peripheral blood. All receptors derive from a human donor with COVID-19, enrolled during active disease. The donor label of this sample is uncertain.

The gene calls are TRBV19 and TRBJ2-6; TRBD1 aligns across 10 bases. The CDR3 spans 15 residues. Trimming took 7 bases from V and 4 from J; bases not matched to a gene: 4. Looked up from germline, CDR1 is LNHDA and CDR2 is SQIVND (reference sequence). The CDR3 protein is CASNRQGAGANVLTF. The CDR3 nucleotides read TGTGCCAGTAACCGACAGGGGGCCGGGGCCAACGTCCTGACTTTC. Full variable domain (remainder filled in from reference TRBV19 and TRBJ2-6): DGGITQSPKYLFRKEGQNVTLSCEQNLNHDAMYWYRQDPGQGLRLIYYSQIVNDFQKGDIAEGYSVSREKKESFPLTVTSAQKNPTAFYLCASNRQGAGANVLTFGAGSRLTVL.

This sequence joins TRBV2 and TRBJ2-5; perhaps TRBD2 as D (5 bases). Deletions cut 7 bases from V and 7 bases from J, with 19 bases between. CDR3 size: 14 residues. Germline V gives CDR1 SNHLY, CDR2 FYNNEI. The DNA for the CDR3 is TGTGCCAGCACTCAACCCCGGGCCGCGGGGACCCAGTACTTC. This codes for CASTQPRAAGTQYF.

This chain joins TRBV19 and TRBJ2-5, with D possibly TRBD1 on 5 matching bases. Between the trimmed V and J ends, which lost 5 bases and 5 bases, there was a span of 15 bases. CDR3 size: 14 residues. CDR1 is LNHDA and CDR2 is SQIVND in the germline V gene (reference sequence). CDR3 amino acids: CASSVTELWETQYF. The DNA for the CDR3 is TGTGCCAGTAGTGTGACAGAGCTGTGGGAGACCCAGTACTTC. The variable domain in full, completed from reference TRBV19 and TRBJ2-5, reads DGGITQSPKYLFRKEGQNVTLSCEQNLNHDAMYWYRQDPGQGLRLIYYSQIVNDFQKGDIAEGYSVSREKKESFPLTVTSAQKNPTAFYLCASSVTELWETQYFGPGTRLLVL.

The chain combines TRBV5-6 with TRBJ1-2; the D is unclear. The V gene's germline CDR1 is SGHDT and CDR2 YYEEEE. V was pared by 1 base and J by 4 bases, with 14 bases between. CDR3 size: 15 residues. This chain's CDR3 is CASSLPAAPGYGYTF. The DNA for the CDR3 is TGTGCCAGCAGCTTGCCGGCCGCTCCGGGCTATGGCTACACCTTC. Full variable domain (rest looked up from reference TRBV5-6 and TRBJ1-2): DAGVTQSPTHLIKTRGQQVTLRCSPKSGHDTVSWYQQALGQGPQFIFQYYEEEERQRGNFPDRFSGHQFPNYSSELNVNALLLGDSALYLCASSLPAAPGYGYTFGSGTRLTVV.

The chain has TRBV27 and TRBJ2-2, with TRBD1 matching 9 bases. CDR3 length equals 15 residues. V lost 6 bases, J lost 4 bases, and 6 bases stayed unmatched. Germline CDR1 MNHEY, CDR2 SMNVEV (reference sequence). CDR3 sequence reads: CASSLGTGSTGELFF. The CDR3 bases are TGTGCCAGCAGCCTAGGGACAGGGTCCACCGGGGAGCTGTTTTTT.

The CDR3 protein is CAWSSGGAGEKLFF. The CDR3 bases are TGTGCCTGGAGTTCAGGGGGCGCGGGTGAAAAACTGTTTTTT. The chain couples TRBV30 to TRBJ1-4, with 8 bases fitting TRBD1. This CDR3 spans 14 amino acids. Germline trimming cut 2 bases from V and 7 bases from J; bases unmatched to any gene: 6. From germline, CDR1 is GTSNPN and CDR2 SVGIG (reference sequence). The full variable domain, completed using reference TRBV30 and TRBJ1-4, is SQTIHQWPATLVQPVGSPLSLECTVEGTSNPNLYWYRQAAGRGLQLLFYSVGIGQISSEVPQNLSASRPQDRQFILSSKKLLLSDSGFYLCAWSSGGAGEKLFFGSGTQLSVL.

Only a few counts were recorded for this clone. The V call is TRBV7-9, the J call TRBJ1-1, with TRBD1 matching 11 bases. The CDR3 loop spans 15 amino acids. In germline, CDR1 is SEHNR, CDR2 FQNEAQ (reference sequence). Trimming at V came to 5 bases and at J to 2 bases, leaving 4 bases not matched to a gene. CDR3 DNA: TGTGCCAGCAGCACACGGACAGGGGGCAACACTGAAGCTTTCTTT. This translates into CASSTRTGGNTEAFF. Variable domain in full (rest from reference TRBV7-9 and TRBJ1-1): DTGVSQNPRHKITKRGQNVTFRCDPISEHNRLYWYRQTLGQGPEFLTYFQNEAQLEKSRLLSDRFSAERPKGSFSTLEIQRTEQGDSAMYLCASSTRTGGNTEAFFGQGTRLTVV.

The chain links TRBV19 to TRBJ2-2; possible D gene TRBD1, 6 bases. The V gene lost 8 bases and the J gene lost 5 bases, with 18 bases spanning the gap. The length of the CDR3 is 15 residues. Germline values: CDR1 LNHDA, CDR2 SQIVND (reference sequence). The CDR3 here is CASGSQGLQTGELFF. The DNA for the CDR3 is TGTGCCAGTGGATCGCAGGGGCTGCAGACCGGGGAGCTGTTTTTT.

This rearrangement joins TRBV30 to TRBJ2-2; tentative D call: TRBD2 (6 bases). This CDR3 is 15 amino acids long. Germline values: CDR1 GTSNPN, CDR2 SVGIG (reference sequence). V gave up 3 bases and J gave up 3 bases, with 14 bases separating them. The CDR3 spells CAWRAGPRDTGELFF. The CDR3 nucleotides are TGTGCCTGGAGGGCGGGGCCCCGGGACACCGGGGAGCTGTTTTTT.

The chain employs TRBV7-2 and TRBJ1-4; possibly TRBD1 for D (6 bases). This CDR3 has 16 residues. V was trimmed by 3 bases and J by 5 bases, leaving 16 bases between them. The germline V gene encodes CDR1 SGHTA and CDR2 FQGNSA. CDR3: CASSLISTGVNEKLFF. CDR3 DNA: TGTGCCAGCAGCTTGATCTCGACAGGAGTAAATGAAAAACTGTTTTTT.

The chain has TRBV18 and TRBJ2-7; a weak D match, TRBD2 (5 bases). Per germline, CDR1 KGHSH and CDR2 LQKENI. Trimming removed 5 bases at V and 5 bases at J, with 13 bases between. This CDR3 spans 13 amino acids. Written as DNA, the CDR3 is TGTGCCAGCTCAGTCCGGATGGAGGACGAGCAGTACTTC. It yields the protein CASSVRMEDEQYF.

The genes are TRBV27 and TRBJ1-2, with D possibly TRBD1 on 5 matching bases. This CDR3 has 17 amino acids. Germline CDR1 MNHEY, CDR2 SMNVEV (reference sequence). Deletions cut 3 bases from V and 4 bases from J, with 21 bases between. CDR3 in amino acids: CASSFWDVGGDGYGYTF. CDR3 nucleotides: TGTGCCAGCAGTTTTTGGGACGTCGGGGGGGACGGCTATGGCTACACCTTC.

The chain is built from TRBV4-3 and TRBJ2-7; 10 bases line up with TRBD2. This CDR3 has 15 residues. V was pared by 2 bases and J by 12 bases, with 13 bases of the junction left unmatched. The germline gives CDR1 LGHNA, CDR2 YSLEER. The CDR3, as DNA: TGCGCCAGCAGCCAAACCCGTTGGACTAGCGGTAATTCGTACTTC. The encoded protein is CASSQTRWTSGNSYF.

This clone was seen once. The junction departs from the called germline gene at one end, perhaps through a read error. This chain joins TRBV15 and TRBJ2-5; 8 bases match TRBD2. This CDR3 comprises 18 residues. Per germline, CDR1 LNHNV and CDR2 YYDKDF (reference sequence). CDR3 loop: CATSRGPAGVSQGETQYF. CDR3 DNA sequence: TGTGCCACCAGTAGAGGACCAGCGGGAGTATCTCAGGGAGAGACCCAGTACTTC.

The chain is built from TRBV19 and TRBJ1-4; D gene uncertain. This CDR3 is 14 amino acids long. Germline lookup yields CDR1 LNHDA and CDR2 SQIVND (reference sequence). V lost 10 bases to trimming and J lost 0 bases, with 12 bases between them. CDR3 loop: CATTLGATNEKLFF. CDR3 bases: TGTGCCACCACGTTGGGAGCAACTAATGAAAAACTGTTTTTT.

The chain recombines TRBV7-9 with TRBJ1-3; possible D gene TRBD1, 6 bases. The V gene lost 6 bases and the J gene lost 0 bases, with 12 bases spanning the gap. Germline values: CDR1 SEHNR, CDR2 FQNEAQ (reference sequence). This CDR3 has 15 amino acids. Here the CDR3 reads CASSFGQSSGNTIYF. The CDR3 coding sequence is TGTGCCAGCAGTTTCGGACAGAGCTCTGGAAACACCATATATTTT.

The chain is built from TRBV5-4 and TRBJ2-1; TRBD1 matches at 9 bases. The CDR3 runs 13 residues. The V and J ends lost 5 bases and 7 bases, in that order; junction bases with no gene match: 4. Germline values: CDR1 SGHNT, CDR2 YYREEE (reference sequence). CDR3 in DNA: TGTGCCAGCAGTCTAGGGACAGGGAATGAGCAGTTCTTC. Its protein is CASSLGTGNEQFF.

The CDR3 sequence is CATMARPPGGSTDTQYF. CDR3 nucleotides: TGTGCCACGATGGCTCGGCCCCCCGGGGGGAGCACAGATACGCAGTATTTT. The chain uses TRBV27 and TRBJ2-3, with 7 positions matching TRBD2. Germline CDR1 MNHEY, CDR2 SMNVEV (reference sequence). The CDR3 contains 17 residues. With V trimmed by 10 bases and J by 0 bases, 16 bases remained unmatched.

The V call is TRBV6-5, the J call TRBJ1-1; D remains ambiguous. Germline-derived CDR1 and CDR2 are MNHEY and SVGAGI. The CDR3 totals 15 residues. Trimming removed 2 bases at V and 1 base at J, with 11 bases between. The CDR3 region is CASSYVRAGNTEAFF. The CDR3 DNA reads TGTGCCAGCAGTTACGTCCGCGCGGGGAACACTGAAGCTTTCTTT.

V and J are TRBV3-1 (or the pseudogene TRBV3-2) and TRBJ2-2; tentatively, D is TRBD2 (6 bases). Germline CDR1 LGHDT, CDR2 YNNKEL (reference sequence). This CDR3 has 14 amino acids. Trimming left V 3 bases short and J 3 bases short, with 8 bases between. The CDR3 DNA follows: TGTGCCAGCAGCCACGGGGGAGACACCGGGGAGCTGTTTTTT. Translated, it gives CASSHGGDTGELFF.